These T cell receptor beta chains were read from a single sample in a study of shared clonotypes between healthy human individuals. Assay used: immunoSEQ multiplex PCR; TCRdb lists only in-frame clones, some missing. There are about 2.4 million clones in the sample; approximately 90% occur only once, and roughly 0.14% lies in the top ten. The specimen sequenced was naive CD4+ T cells sorted from blood. The receptors originated from a man younger than 30 in good health. The CDR3 runs from the conserved cysteine through the conserved F or W. D genes are given only for firm matches. The size field is filled for only some rows; it gives once, few, many or a size class.

DNA	CDR3	J	V	size	D
TGTGCCAGCAGCGTAGCGGCGAACGCGAACACCGGGGAGCTGTTTTTT	CASSVAANANTGELFF	TRBJ2-2	TRBV9	NA	NA
TGTGCCAGCAGACGTGACAGGGGACCATCCTACGAGCAGTACTTC	CASRRDRGPSYEQYF	TRBJ2-7	TRBV6-5	NA	TRBD1
TGTGCCTGGAGTGGTCAGGGGTATGGCTACACCTTC	CAWSGQGYGYTF	TRBJ1-2	TRBV30	few	NA
TGTGCCATCAGGGAACAGGGAATTAATTCACCCCTCCACTTT	CAIREQGINSPLHF	TRBJ1-6	TRBV10-3	few	NA
TGTGCCAGCAGGTCCTCGGGCGGGGAGCTGTTTTTT	CASRSSGGELFF	TRBJ2-2	TRBV6-1	NA	NA
TGTGCCAGCAGTGAAGACAGGGGAGTACGCACAGATACGCAGTATTTT	CASSEDRGVRTDTQYF	TRBJ2-3	TRBV2	NA	TRBD1
TGCGCCAGCAGCTTGGGAGGGAACAATCAGCCCCAGCATTTT	CASSLGGNNQPQHF	TRBJ1-5	TRBV5-1	once	NA
TGTGCCAGCAGTGAATCCGACATGGTCTACGAGCAGTACTTC	CASSESDMVYEQYF	TRBJ2-7	TRBV25-1	NA	NA
TGTGCCAGCAAAACCGGGACGACGGGTCAGCCCCAGCATTTT	CASKTGTTGQPQHF	TRBJ1-5	TRBV6-1	NA	NA
TGCGCCAGCAGCTTGGCCGCGGGTATCCAAGAGACCCAGTACTTC	CASSLAAGIQETQYF	TRBJ2-5	TRBV5-1	NA	NA
TGTGCCTGGAGCCGGGACAGGGGGCGCGACGAGCAGTACTTC	CAWSRDRGRDEQYF	TRBJ2-7	TRBV30	NA	TRBD1
TGTGCCAGCAGCGGAGAAGCCTATAATTCACCCCTCCACTTT	CASSGEAYNSPLHF	TRBJ1-6	TRBV27	NA	NA
TGTGCCAGCAGCCTAGCGGGAGCACTCCAAGAGACCCAGTACTTC	CASSLAGALQETQYF	TRBJ2-5	TRBV6-5	NA	TRBD2
TGTGCCAGCAGTTACTCGGGGCAGAGGATTTTTTACGAGCAGTACTTC	CASSYSGQRIFYEQYF	TRBJ2-7	TRBV6-5	NA	NA
TGCGCCAGCAGTGAGCGCTTAGGGCGGGGGGGCCAAGGTGAGCAGTTCTTC	CASSERLGRGGQGEQFF	TRBJ2-1	TRBV10-2	NA	TRBD2
TGTGCCAGCTCACCACCGACAAATTCTGGAAACACCATATATTTT	CASSPPTNSGNTIYF	TRBJ1-3	TRBV18	NA	NA